This TCR beta chain was captured by sequencing in a study of blood T cell repertoires in COVID-19. The V gene's germline CDR1 is MNHNY and CDR2 SVGAGI (reference sequence). This CDR3 is built from 15 residues. Trimming took 0 bases from V and 5 from J, leaving 14 bases between them. The method was immunoSEQ multiplex PCR; TCRdb's version includes in-frame clones alone and lacks a portion of them. The sample includes under 250,000 clones, about four fifths of them seen just once. The chain recombines TRBV6-6 with TRBJ2-7; the D gene is possibly TRBD1 (6 bases). Sequencing used peripheral blood. The clonotype was recovered from a woman between 45 and 65 years old with acute or convalescent COVID-19. The CDR3: CASSYSGTGPDEQYF. The CDR3, as DNA: TGTGCCAGCAGTTACTCCGGAACAGGGCCGGACGAGCAGTACTTC.